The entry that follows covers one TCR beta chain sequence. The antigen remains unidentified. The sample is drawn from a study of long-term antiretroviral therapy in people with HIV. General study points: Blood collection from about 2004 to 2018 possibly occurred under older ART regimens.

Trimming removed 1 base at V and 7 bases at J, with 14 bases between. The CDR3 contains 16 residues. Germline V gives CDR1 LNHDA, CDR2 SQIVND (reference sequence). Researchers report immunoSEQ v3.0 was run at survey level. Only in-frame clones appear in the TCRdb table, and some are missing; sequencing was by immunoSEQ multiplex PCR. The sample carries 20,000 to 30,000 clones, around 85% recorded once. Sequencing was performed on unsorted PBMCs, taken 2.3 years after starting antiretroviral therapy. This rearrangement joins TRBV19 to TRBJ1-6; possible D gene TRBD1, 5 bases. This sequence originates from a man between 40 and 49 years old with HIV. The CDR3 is CASSIGSGLRNSPLHF. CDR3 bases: TGTGCCAGTAGTATAGGATCGGGGCTGCGCAATTCACCCCTCCACTTT. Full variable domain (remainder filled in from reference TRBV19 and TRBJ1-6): DGGITQSPKYLFRKEGQNVTLSCEQNLNHDAMYWYRQDPGQGLRLIYYSQIVNDFQKGDIAEGYSVSREKKESFPLTVTSAQKNPTAFYLCASSIGSGLRNSPLHFGNGTRLTVT.